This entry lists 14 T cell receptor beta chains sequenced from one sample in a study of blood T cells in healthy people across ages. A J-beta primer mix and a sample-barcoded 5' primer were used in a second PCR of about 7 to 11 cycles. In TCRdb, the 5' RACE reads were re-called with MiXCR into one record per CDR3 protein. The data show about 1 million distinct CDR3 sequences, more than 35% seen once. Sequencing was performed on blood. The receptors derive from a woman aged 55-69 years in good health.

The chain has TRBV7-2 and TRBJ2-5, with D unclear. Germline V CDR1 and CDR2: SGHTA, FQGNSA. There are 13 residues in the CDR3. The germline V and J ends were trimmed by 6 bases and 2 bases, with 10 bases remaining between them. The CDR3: CASSPDTQETQYF. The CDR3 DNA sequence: TGTGCCAGCAGTCCTGACACGCAAGAGACCCAGTACTTC.

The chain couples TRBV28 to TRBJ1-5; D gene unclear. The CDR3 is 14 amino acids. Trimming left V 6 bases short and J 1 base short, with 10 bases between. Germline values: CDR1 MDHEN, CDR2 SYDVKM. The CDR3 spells CASSSAASNQPQHF. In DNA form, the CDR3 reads TGTGCCAGCAGCTCTGCCGCGAGCAATCAGCCCCAGCATTTT.

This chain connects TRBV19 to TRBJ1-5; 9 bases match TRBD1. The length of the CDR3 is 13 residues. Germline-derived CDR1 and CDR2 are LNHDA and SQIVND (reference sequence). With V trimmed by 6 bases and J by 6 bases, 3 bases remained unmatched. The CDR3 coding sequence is TGTGCCAGTAGAGACAGGGGGATTCAGCCCCAGCATTTT. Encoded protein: CASRDRGIQPQHF.

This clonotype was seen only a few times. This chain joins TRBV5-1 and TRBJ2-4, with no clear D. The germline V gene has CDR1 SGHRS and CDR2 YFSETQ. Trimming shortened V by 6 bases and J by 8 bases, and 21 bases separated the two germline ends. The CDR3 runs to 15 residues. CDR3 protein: CASTLLDPRRDIQYF. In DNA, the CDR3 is TGCGCCAGCACCTTACTGGACCCGAGAAGGGACATTCAGTACTTC.

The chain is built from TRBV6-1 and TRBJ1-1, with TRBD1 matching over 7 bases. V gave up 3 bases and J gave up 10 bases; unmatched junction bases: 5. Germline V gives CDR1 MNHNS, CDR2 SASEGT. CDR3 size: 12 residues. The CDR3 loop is CASSDPAGGAFF. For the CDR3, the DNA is TGTGCCAGCAGTGACCCCGCAGGGGGAGCTTTCTTT.

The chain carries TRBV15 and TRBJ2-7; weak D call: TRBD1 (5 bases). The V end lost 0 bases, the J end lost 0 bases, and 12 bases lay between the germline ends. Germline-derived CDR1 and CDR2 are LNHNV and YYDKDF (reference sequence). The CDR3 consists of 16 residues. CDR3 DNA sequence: TGTGCCACCAGCAGAGATAGGGGTTCTAGCTCCTACGAGCAGTACTTC. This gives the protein CATSRDRGSSSYEQYF. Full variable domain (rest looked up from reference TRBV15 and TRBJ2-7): DAMVIQNPRYQVTQFGKPVTLSCSQTLNHNVMYWYQQKSSQAPKLLFHYYDKDFNNEADTPDNFQSRRPNTSFCFLDIRSPGLGDTAMYLCATSRDRGSSSYEQYFGPGTRLTVT.

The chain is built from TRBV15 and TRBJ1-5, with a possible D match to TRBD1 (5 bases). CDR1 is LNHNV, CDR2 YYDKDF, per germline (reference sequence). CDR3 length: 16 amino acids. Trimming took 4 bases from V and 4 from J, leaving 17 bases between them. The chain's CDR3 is CATSKTGTPVNQPQHF. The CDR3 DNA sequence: TGTGCCACCAGCAAAACCGGGACCCCAGTAAATCAGCCCCAGCATTTT.

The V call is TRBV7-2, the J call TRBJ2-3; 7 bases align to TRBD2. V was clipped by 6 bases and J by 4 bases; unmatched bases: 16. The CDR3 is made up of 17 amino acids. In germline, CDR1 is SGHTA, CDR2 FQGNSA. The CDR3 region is CASSASGGSLSPDTQYF. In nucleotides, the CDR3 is TGTGCCAGCAGTGCCAGCGGCGGGAGTCTCTCCCCAGATACGCAGTATTTT.

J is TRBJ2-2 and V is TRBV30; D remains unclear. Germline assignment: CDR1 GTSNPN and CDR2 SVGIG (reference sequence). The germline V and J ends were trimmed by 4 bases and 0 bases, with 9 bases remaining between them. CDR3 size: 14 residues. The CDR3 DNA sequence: TGTGCCTGGATCCCAGAACCGAACACCGGGGAGCTGTTTTTT. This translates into CAWIPEPNTGELFF.

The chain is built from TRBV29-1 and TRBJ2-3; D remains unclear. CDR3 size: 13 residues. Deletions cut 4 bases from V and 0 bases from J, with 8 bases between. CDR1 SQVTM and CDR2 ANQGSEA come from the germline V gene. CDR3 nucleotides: TGCAGCGTTGGACACGGAAGCACAGATACGCAGTATTTT. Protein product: CSVGHGSTDTQYF.

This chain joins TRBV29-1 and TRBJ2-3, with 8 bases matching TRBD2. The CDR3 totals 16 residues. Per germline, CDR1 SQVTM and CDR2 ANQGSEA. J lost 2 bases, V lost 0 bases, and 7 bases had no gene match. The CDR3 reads CSVEDPTSGLTDTQYF. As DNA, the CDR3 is TGCAGCGTTGAAGATCCTACTAGCGGACTCACAGATACGCAGTATTTT.

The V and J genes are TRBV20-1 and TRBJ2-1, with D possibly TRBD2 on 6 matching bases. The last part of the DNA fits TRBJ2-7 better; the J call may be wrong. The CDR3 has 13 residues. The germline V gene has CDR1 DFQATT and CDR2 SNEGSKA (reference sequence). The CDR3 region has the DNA TGCAGTGCTAGCCGGGGCGGGACCTACGAGCAGTACTTC. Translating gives CSASRGGTYEQYF.

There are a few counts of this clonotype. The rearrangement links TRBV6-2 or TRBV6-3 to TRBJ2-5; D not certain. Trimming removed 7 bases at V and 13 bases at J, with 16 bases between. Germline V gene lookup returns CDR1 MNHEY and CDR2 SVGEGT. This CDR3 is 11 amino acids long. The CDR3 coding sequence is TGTGCCAGCAATGGCCAGAATGACCTGTACTTC. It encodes CASNGQNDLYF.

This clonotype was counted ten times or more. CDR3 DNA: TGTGCCAGCAGCTCGGACAGGGGAGATACGCAGTATTTT. It encodes CASSSDRGDTQYF. The rearrangement uses TRBV7-2 and TRBJ2-3; 9 positions agree with TRBD1. CDR1 is SGHTA and CDR2 is FQGNSA in the germline V gene. The ends lost 4 bases at V and 5 bases at J; junction bases unmatched: 1. CDR3 length equals 13 residues.